Following are 25 T cell receptor beta chains from one sample sequenced in a study of B cell selection in AIRE deficiency. The sorted conventional CD4 T cells were gated as CD4+CD127+. TCRdb's copy holds only in-frame clones and misses some; the assay was immunoSEQ multiplex PCR. Among fewer than 30,000 clones listed, roughly 95% were seen once. The material sequenced was CD4+CD127+ conventional T cells sorted from PBMCs. The receptors were sampled from a human donor in good health.

This rearrangement joins TRBV10-3 to TRBJ2-2; 7 positions match TRBD1. This CDR3 is 15 amino acids long. Germline assignment: CDR1 ENHRY and CDR2 SYGVKD. The V and J ends lost 5 bases and 3 bases, in that order; junction bases with no gene match: 6. CDR3 region: CAISSNDRDTGELFF. CDR3 bases: TGTGCCATCAGTTCCAATGACAGGGACACCGGGGAGCTGTTTTTT.

This chain joins TRBV28 and TRBJ1-3; 7 bases match TRBD1. The germline gives CDR1 MDHEN, CDR2 SYDVKM. This CDR3 is built from 15 residues. V shed 1 base and J 8 bases; nucleotides not matched to a gene: 8. This chain's CDR3 is CASSLSLQGRDTIYF. Here the CDR3 DNA reads TGTGCCAGCAGTTTATCCCTACAGGGGAGGGACACCATATATTTT.

The chain is built from TRBV14 and TRBJ2-1; 11 positions match TRBD2. CDR1 and CDR2 (germline): SGHDN, FVKESK. V was clipped by 4 bases and J by 4 bases; unmatched bases: 9. The CDR3 length is 17 residues. The CDR3 region has the DNA TGTGCCAGCAGCCTATGGGGACTAGCGGAAAGATACAATGAGCAGTTCTTC. This sequence encodes CASSLWGLAERYNEQFF.

For this clone: An end of the junction differs from the germline gene, which may be a read error. This chain links TRBV5-4 with TRBJ2-7; 11 positions agree with TRBD2. The CDR3 is 15 residues long. CDR1 is SGHNT and CDR2 is YYREEE in the germline V gene (reference sequence). The CDR3 reads CAGSYGTSGSYEQYF. The CDR3, as DNA: TGTGCCGGCAGCTACGGGACTAGCGGCTCCTACGAGCAGTACTTC.

The V call is TRBV30, the J call TRBJ2-3; 8 bases fit TRBD2. J was trimmed by 0 bases and V by 1 base; bases with no gene match: 6. In germline, CDR1 is GTSNPN, CDR2 SVGIG (reference sequence). There are 16 residues in the CDR3. Written as DNA, the CDR3 is TGTGCCTGGAGTGCGGGGGGGAGGACTAGCACAGATACGCAGTATTTT. Its translation: CAWSAGGRTSTDTQYF.

J is TRBJ2-1 and V is TRBV30; D unclear. The CDR3 has 11 amino acids. V was trimmed by 5 bases and J by 4 bases, leaving 6 bases between them. Germline CDR1 and CDR2: GTSNPN and SVGIG (reference sequence). The CDR3 is CAWASYNEQFF. CDR3 coding DNA: TGTGCCTGGGCATCATACAATGAGCAGTTCTTC.

The CDR3: CASSLLQYQETQYF. CDR3 nucleotides: TGTGCCAGCAGTTTATTACAGTACCAAGAGACCCAGTACTTC. The rearrangement uses TRBV28 and TRBJ2-5, with D unresolved. The V end was cut by 1 base, the J end by 0 bases, with 6 bases between. From germline, CDR1 is MDHEN and CDR2 SYDVKM. The CDR3 extends over 14 amino acids. Full variable domain (outside the CDR3, taken from reference TRBV28 and TRBJ2-5): DVKVTQSSRYLVKRTGEKVFLECVQDMDHENMFWYRQDPGLGLRLIYFSYDVKMKEKGDIPEGYSVSREKKERFSLILESASTNQTSMYLCASSLLQYQETQYFGPGTRLLVL.

The chain uses TRBV19 and TRBJ2-7; 10 bases align to TRBD1. Trimming at V came to 10 bases and at J to 2 bases, leaving 8 bases not matched to a gene. Looked up from germline, CDR1 is LNHDA and CDR2 is SQIVND (reference sequence). The CDR3 covers 14 residues. CDR3 DNA sequence: TGTGCCACCCGTGTTGGGACAGGGGCCTACGAGCAGTACTTC. Translated, it gives CATRVGTGAYEQYF.

The V call is TRBV7-2, the J call TRBJ2-5, with D possibly matching TRBD2 (6 bases). Germline V gene data show CDR1 as SGHTA and CDR2 as FQGNSA. The CDR3 is 15 amino acids. V lost 5 bases to trimming and J lost 5 bases, with 18 bases between them. Here the CDR3 DNA reads TGTGCCAGCAGCCAAATTGGGGGGATTCTGGAGACCCAGTACTTC. Its translation: CASSQIGGILETQYF. Full variable domain (rest looked up from reference TRBV7-2 and TRBJ2-5): GAGVSQSPSNKVTEKGKDVELRCDPISGHTALYWYRQSLGQGLEFLIYFQGNSAPDKSGLPSDRFSAERTGGSVSTLTIQRTQQEDSAVYLCASSQIGGILETQYFGPGTRLLVL.

This clone was seen just once. The CDR3 spells CAISDSRANHRGDTQYF. CDR3 in DNA: TGTGCCATCAGTGACTCGAGGGCCAATCATCGGGGAGATACGCAGTATTTT. V usage is TRBV10-3 and J usage is TRBJ2-3; TRBD2 might be the D (5 bases). Germline loops: CDR1 ENHRY, CDR2 SYGVKD. This CDR3 is 17 amino acids long. V gave up 3 bases and J gave up 5 bases, with 21 bases separating them.

V usage is TRBV5-8 and J usage is TRBJ2-1; unclear D gene. The germline V and J ends were trimmed by 4 bases and 3 bases, with 5 bases remaining between them. Germline CDR1 reads SGHTS; CDR2 reads YDEGEE. The CDR3 sequence is 12 residues long. CDR3 loop: CASSHRYNEQFF. The CDR3 nucleotides read TGTGCCAGCAGCCATCGCTACAATGAGCAGTTCTTC.

This clone was seen only a few times. The chain carries TRBV7-2 and TRBJ1-4; 7 bases match TRBD1. After removal of 5 bases from V and 4 bases from J, the junction contained 7 bases not matched to a gene. The CDR3 spans 15 residues. Germline V gene lookup returns CDR1 SGHTA and CDR2 FQGNSA. The CDR3 DNA follows: TGTGCCAGCAGCCTCCAGGGGGGTAATAATGAAAAACTGTTTTTT. Translation: CASSLQGGNNEKLFF.

The V and J genes are TRBV29-1 and TRBJ1-1; perhaps TRBD1 as D (6 bases). Between the trimmed V and J ends, which lost 1 base and 1 base, there was a span of 10 bases. Germline CDR1 reads SQVTM; CDR2 reads ANQGSEA. The CDR3 extends over 14 amino acids. CDR3 DNA sequence: TGCAGCGTTGAAGGGGTAGGGGGGAACACTGAAGCTTTCTTT. Translating gives CSVEGVGGNTEAFF.

The chain uses TRBV19 and TRBJ2-3; TRBD2 agrees at 11 bases. With 6 bases clipped from V and 6 bases from J, the junction kept 8 bases outside the gene matches. The CDR3 contains 15 residues. Per the germline V gene, CDR1 is LNHDA and CDR2 is SQIVND (reference sequence). In DNA form, the CDR3 reads TGTGCCAGTAGCGCACTAGCGGGAGAAGGGGATACGCAGTATTTT. Its translation is CASSALAGEGDTQYF.

This clone was observed a handful of times. This chain's CDR3 is CASSIGQGATGELFF. Written as DNA, the CDR3 is TGTGCCAGCAGCATCGGACAGGGGGCCACCGGGGAGCTGTTTTTT. This chain uses TRBV7-3 with TRBJ2-2, with TRBD1 matching 11 bases. Trimming cost V 5 bases and J 4 bases; bases outside gene matches: 3. CDR1 is SGHTA and CDR2 is FQGTGA in the germline V gene. The CDR3 loop spans 15 amino acids.

The chain carries TRBV9 and TRBJ1-6; 8 nucleotides line up with TRBD1. CDR1 and CDR2 from the germline V gene are SGDLS and YYNGEE. The V gene end was trimmed by 4 bases and the J gene end by 0 bases; junction bases not matched to a gene: 6. The CDR3 has 17 amino acids. CDR3 DNA: TGTGCCAGCAGCTCCCTGGACAGGGTCTCCTATAATTCACCCCTCCACTTT. It codes for CASSSLDRVSYNSPLHF.

This chain joins TRBV28 and TRBJ1-2; possible D gene TRBD1, 5 bases. The germline V gene has CDR1 MDHEN and CDR2 SYDVKM. The CDR3 is made up of 15 amino acids. Trimming cost V 5 bases and J 3 bases, with 16 bases left between them. CDR3 bases: TGTGCCAGCAGTCGTACCTCAAGGGGTTACTATGGCTACACCTTC. It specifies CASSRTSRGYYGYTF.

The chain couples TRBV6-1 to TRBJ2-3, with D tentatively TRBD1 or TRBD2 (5 bases each). V lost 4 bases to trimming and J lost 0 bases, with 8 bases between them. CDR1 is MNHNS, CDR2 SASEGT, per germline. This CDR3 spans 14 amino acids. CDR3 bases: TGTGCCAGCAGTGGGGGACGCAGCACAGATACGCAGTATTTT. It specifies CASSGGRSTDTQYF.

This rearrangement joins TRBV6-1 to TRBJ1-3; D is perhaps TRBD1 (5 bases). Looked up from germline, CDR1 is MNHNS and CDR2 is SASEGT. V was pared by 2 bases and J by 0 bases, with 23 bases between. The CDR3 consists of 20 residues. Here the CDR3 reads CASSERTPSGTISSGNTIYF. The CDR3 DNA reads TGTGCCAGCAGTGAAAGGACCCCCTCCGGGACCATCTCCTCTGGAAACACCATATATTTT.

This clone came up once. The chain links TRBV21-1 to TRBJ2-7; no check of the table's D call, TRBD1, against the DNA was made. TRBV21-1 is annotated as a pseudogene. CDR3 length: 13 residues. CDR3 nucleotides: TGTGCCAGCAGCAAAGTACAGGGCTACGAGCAGTACTTC. It is translated as CASSKVQGYEQYF.

The chain carries TRBV5-4 and TRBJ2-1, with TRBD2 matching over 7 bases. Germline V gene sequence: CDR1 SGHNT, CDR2 YYREEE (reference sequence). With 0 bases clipped from V and 0 bases from J, the junction kept 0 bases outside the gene matches. The CDR3 spans 15 residues. The CDR3 spells CASSLGGSSYNEQFF. The CDR3 DNA is TGTGCCAGCAGCTTGGGCGGGAGCTCCTACAATGAGCAGTTCTTC.

The chain recombines TRBV28 with TRBJ1-4; D remains unclear. This CDR3 is 14 amino acids long. Looked up from germline, CDR1 is MDHEN and CDR2 is SYDVKM. V was clipped by 3 bases and J by 0 bases, with 5 bases between them. The CDR3 sequence is CASSLQTTNEKLFF. The CDR3 coding sequence is TGTGCCAGCAGTTTGCAGACAACTAATGAAAAACTGTTTTTT.

This sequence joins TRBV5-1 and TRBJ2-1; 15 nucleotides agree with TRBD2. CDR1 and CDR2 from the germline V gene are SGHRS and YFSETQ. The CDR3 has 17 amino acids. Trimming at V came to 4 bases and at J to 4 bases, leaving 6 bases not matched to a gene. CDR3 coding DNA: TGCGCCAGCAGCCTCGGACTAGCGGGAGGGTTATACAATGAGCAGTTCTTC. Its protein product is CASSLGLAGGLYNEQFF.

This chain links TRBV19 with TRBJ1-5; TRBD1 matches 11 bases. CDR1 LNHDA and CDR2 SQIVND come from the germline V gene (reference sequence). Trimming cost V 5 bases and J 10 bases; bases outside gene matches: 4. The length of the CDR3 is 13 residues. The CDR3 spells CASSWDRGSPQHF. The CDR3 DNA follows: TGTGCCAGTAGTTGGGACAGGGGGTCCCCCCAGCATTTT.

This rearrangement joins TRBV4-1 to TRBJ2-1; perhaps D is TRBD1 or TRBD2 (5 bases each). This CDR3 is 17 amino acids long. Between the trimmed V and J ends, which lost 0 bases and 0 bases, there was a span of 12 bases. The germline gives CDR1 MGHRA, CDR2 YSYEKL. The CDR3 loop reads CASSQDTGTVSYNEQFF. CDR3 nucleotide sequence: TGCGCCAGCAGCCAAGATACGGGGACGGTCTCCTACAATGAGCAGTTCTTC.